This TCR beta chain appears in the sequencing data of a study of blood T cell repertoires in COVID-19. Turning to the study itself: The United States, Italy and Spain provided the acute and convalescent COVID-19 samples. Sources were T cells, B-cell-depleted T cells, or PBMCs; the material itself was cDNA or gDNA.

V shed 5 bases and J shed 4 bases, with 7 bases lying between them. This CDR3 contains 12 residues. The germline V gene has CDR1 SGHVS and CDR2 FQNEAQ. Authors' analysis steps: For nucleated cells, counts were estimated from reference gene primer amplification. TCRdb's table, derived via immunoSEQ multiplex PCR, lists solely in-frame clones and lacks some. V, J and clone size derive from that table, while D and trimming were established from the DNA sequence. The sample carries about 300,000 clones, roughly 88% recorded once. The V call is TRBV7-8, the J call TRBJ2-3; D not certain. Material: peripheral blood. The sequence was collected from a woman aged 25 to 39 who had recovered from COVID-19. CDR3 amino acids: CASSLYADTQYF. The CDR3 DNA reads TGTGCCAGCAGCCTCTACGCAGATACGCAGTATTTT.